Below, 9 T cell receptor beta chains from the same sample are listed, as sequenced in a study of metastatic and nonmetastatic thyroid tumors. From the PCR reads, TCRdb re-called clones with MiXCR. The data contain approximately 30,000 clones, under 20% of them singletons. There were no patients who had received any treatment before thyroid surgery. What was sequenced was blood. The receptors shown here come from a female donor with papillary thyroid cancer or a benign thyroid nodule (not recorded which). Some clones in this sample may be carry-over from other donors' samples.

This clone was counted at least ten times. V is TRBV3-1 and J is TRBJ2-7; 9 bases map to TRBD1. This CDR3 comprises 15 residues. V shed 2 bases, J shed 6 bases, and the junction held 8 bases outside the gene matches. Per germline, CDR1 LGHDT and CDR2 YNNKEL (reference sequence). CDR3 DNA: TGTGCCAGCAGCCAATCACAGGGGGCGAATCGCGAGCAGTACTTC. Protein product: CASSQSQGANREQYF.

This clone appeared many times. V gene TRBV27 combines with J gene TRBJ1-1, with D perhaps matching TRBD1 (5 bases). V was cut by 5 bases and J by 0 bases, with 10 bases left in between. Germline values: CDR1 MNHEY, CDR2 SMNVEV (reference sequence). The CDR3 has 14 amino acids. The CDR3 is CASSPWTMNTEAFF. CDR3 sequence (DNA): TGTGCCAGCAGTCCCTGGACAATGAACACTGAAGCTTTCTTT.

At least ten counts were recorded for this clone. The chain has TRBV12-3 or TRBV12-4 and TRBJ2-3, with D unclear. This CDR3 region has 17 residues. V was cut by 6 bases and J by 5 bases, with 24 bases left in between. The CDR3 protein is CASSPLETGMDGDTQYF. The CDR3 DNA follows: TGTGCCAGCAGCCCCCTGGAGACGGGCATGGATGGAGATACGCAGTATTTT.

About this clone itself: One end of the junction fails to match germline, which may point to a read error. DNA of the CDR3: TGTGCCAGCAGTTTTACAGGCGGCTATCAGACCCAGCATTTT. Its translation is CASSFTGGYQTQHF. The chain combines TRBV2 with TRBJ1-5; TRBD1 might be the D (5 bases). The CDR3 length is 14 residues. Germline V lookup: CDR1 SNHLY, CDR2 FYNNEI. The full variable domain, rest sourced from reference TRBV2 and TRBJ1-5, is EPEVTQTPSHQVTQMGQEVILRCVPISNHLYFYWYRQILGQKVEFLVSFYNNEISEKSEIFDDQFSVERPDGSNFTLKIRSTKLEDSAMYFCASSFTGGYQTQHFGDGTRLSIL.

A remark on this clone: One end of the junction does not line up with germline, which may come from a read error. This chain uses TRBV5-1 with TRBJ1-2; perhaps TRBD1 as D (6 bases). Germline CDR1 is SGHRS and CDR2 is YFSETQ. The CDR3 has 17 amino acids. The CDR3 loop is CASSLISGQGRFYGHTF. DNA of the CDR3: TGCGCCAGCAGCTTGATTAGCGGCCAGGGGCGTTTCTATGGCCACACCTTC.

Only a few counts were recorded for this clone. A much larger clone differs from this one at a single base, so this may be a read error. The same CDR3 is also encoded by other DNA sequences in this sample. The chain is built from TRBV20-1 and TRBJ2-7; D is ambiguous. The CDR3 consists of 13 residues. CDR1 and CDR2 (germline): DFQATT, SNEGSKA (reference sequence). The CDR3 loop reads CSARDMDTYEQYF. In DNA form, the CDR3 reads TGCAGTGCTAGAGATATGGATACCTACGAACAGTACTTC.

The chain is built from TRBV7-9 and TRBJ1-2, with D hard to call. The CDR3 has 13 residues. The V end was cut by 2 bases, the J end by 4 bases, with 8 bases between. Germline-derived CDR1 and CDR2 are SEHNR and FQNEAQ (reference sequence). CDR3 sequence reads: CASSLSNLYGYTF. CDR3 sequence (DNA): TGTGCCAGCAGCTTAAGTAACCTCTATGGCTACACCTTC.

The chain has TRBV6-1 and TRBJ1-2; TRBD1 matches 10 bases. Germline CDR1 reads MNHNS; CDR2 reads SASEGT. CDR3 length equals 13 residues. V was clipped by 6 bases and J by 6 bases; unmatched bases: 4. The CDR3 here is CASRRDRGNGYTF. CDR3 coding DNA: TGTGCCAGCAGACGGGACAGGGGTAATGGCTACACCTTC.

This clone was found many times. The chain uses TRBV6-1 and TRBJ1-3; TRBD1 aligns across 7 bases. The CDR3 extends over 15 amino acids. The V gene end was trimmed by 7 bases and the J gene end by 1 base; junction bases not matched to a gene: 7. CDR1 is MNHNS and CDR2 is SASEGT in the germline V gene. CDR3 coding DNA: TGTGCCAGCACCCGGGGACAGCTATCTGGAAACACCATATATTTT. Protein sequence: CASTRGQLSGNTIYF.